This record covers a single T cell receptor (beta chain). The antigen is undetermined. Sequencing used immunoSEQ multiplex PCR; TCRdb keeps in-frame clones, though not all of them. The sample lists fewer than 200,000 clones; around 81% were seen once. The record originates from a study of cytomegalovirus exposure and HLA in healthy donors. About the study: The platform used for the roughly 110 validation repertoires matched that of the 650 to 750 first-cohort repertoires, a later analysis reported.

The donors were part of the validation cohort of 100 to 150 subjects. That cohort was separate from the first cohort, which comprised 666 subjects. Study results and limitations: Most TCRs appeared rarely, but some public TCRs recurred in many donors. The study recorded 164 TCR beta chains that were cytomegalovirus-associated.

CDR1 is KGHSH and CDR2 is LQKENI in the germline V gene. V dropped 5 bases and J dropped 10 bases, with 30 bases sitting between them. The CDR3 is 18 residues long. The gene calls are TRBV18 and TRBJ1-5; D gene ambiguous. Sequenced input: PBMCs. The TCR originated in a young woman in good health and CMV-seropositive. CDR3 in DNA: TGTGCCAGCTCAGTGGCCACCGCCTCACGCGGCCTATCAAGACCCCAGCATTTT. It codes for CASSVATASRGLSRPQHF.